This TCR beta chain was recovered during a study of T cells after posttransplantation cyclophosphamide. A marrow graft followed busulfan-fludarabine conditioning, with cyclophosphamide on days +3 and +4. CDR1 is SEHNR, CDR2 FQNEAQ, per germline (reference sequence). The length of the CDR3 is 15 residues. Germline trimming cut 5 bases from V and 8 bases from J; bases unmatched to any gene: 10. Data came from immunoSEQ multiplex PCR; TCRdb stores just in-frame clones and leaves some out. The table includes around 10,000 clones, approximately 80% detected once. The sample in question was PBMCs, obtained about 1,800 days after allogeneic stem cell transplant with posttransplant cyclophosphamide. This sequence originates from a female patient aged 50-59 years who received an allogeneic stem cell transplant from a related donor, was CMV-positive, and had no GVHD. Certain T cells may be donor cells from the graft. The V gene is TRBV7-9, the J gene TRBJ1-4, with TRBD1 matching 8 bases. CDR3 residues: CASSPRQGLREKLFF. CDR3 sequence (DNA): TGTGCCAGCAGCCCCCGACAGGGGTTGCGGGAAAAACTGTTTTTT.